This TCR beta chain derives from a study of shared clonotypes between healthy human individuals. A remark on this clone: Its antigen is not identified.

The germline V gene encodes CDR1 SQVTM and CDR2 ANQGSEA. V lost 3 bases to trimming and J lost 11 bases, with 13 bases between them. The CDR3 spans 11 residues. General observations from the study: Only blood was sampled, and tissue TCR repertoires likely differ from blood ones.

Libraries were prepared by immunoSEQ multiplex PCR; TCRdb keeps only in-frame clonotypes and omits some of them. The sample has over a million clones; around 76% are singletons. The receptor comes from a man aged 18 to 29 in good health. The chain joins TRBV29-1 to TRBJ1-1; TRBD1 might be the D (5 bases). The sequenced material came from memory CD4+ T cells sorted from blood. Subset denoted: CD45RA-negative fraction. The CDR3 loop is CSVEVRGSAFF. For the CDR3, the DNA is TGCAGCGTTGAGGTTAGGGGATCGGCTTTCTTT.